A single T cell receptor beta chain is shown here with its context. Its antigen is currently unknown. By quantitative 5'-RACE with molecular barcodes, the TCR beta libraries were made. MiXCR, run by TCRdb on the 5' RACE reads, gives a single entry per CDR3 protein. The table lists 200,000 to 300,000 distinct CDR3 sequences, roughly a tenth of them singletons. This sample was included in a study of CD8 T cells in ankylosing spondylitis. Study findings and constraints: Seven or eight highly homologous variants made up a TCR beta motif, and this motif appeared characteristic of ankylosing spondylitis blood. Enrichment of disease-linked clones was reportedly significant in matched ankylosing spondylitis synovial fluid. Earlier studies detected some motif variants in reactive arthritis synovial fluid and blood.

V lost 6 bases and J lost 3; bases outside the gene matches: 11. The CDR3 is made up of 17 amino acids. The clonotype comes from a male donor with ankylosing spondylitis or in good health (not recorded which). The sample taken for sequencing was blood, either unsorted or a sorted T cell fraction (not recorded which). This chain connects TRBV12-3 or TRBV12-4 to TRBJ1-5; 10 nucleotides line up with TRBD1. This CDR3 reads CASSTVDRGRNNQPQHF. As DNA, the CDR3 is TGTGCCAGCAGCACCGTTGACAGGGGGCGGAACAATCAGCCCCAGCATTTT.